One and the same sample provided the 27 T cell receptor beta chains below, sequenced in a study of CD8+ T cells in alopecia areata. In each case, RNA was isolated and then reverse transcribed into cDNA as the sequencing template. The repertoire was sequenced with immunoSEQ multiplex PCR; TCRdb's copy has only in-frame clones and lacks some. The sample lists about 150,000 clones, about 60% seen once, with around 6.6% in the top ten. The specimen comprised CD4+ T cells sorted from blood, sampled at week 0. These receptors came from a human donor with alopecia areata.

J is TRBJ1-2 and V is TRBV6-5; perhaps TRBD1 as D (5 bases). This CDR3 has 13 residues. V was cut by 2 bases and J by 4 bases, with 8 bases left in between. The germline gives CDR1 MNHEY, CDR2 SVGAGI. The CDR3 coding sequence is TGTGCCAGCAGTTACGAGGGGTCCTATGGCTACACCTTC. It yields the protein CASSYEGSYGYTF.

The J gene is TRBJ1-6, the V gene TRBV6-5; unclear D gene. Deletions cut 2 bases from V and 7 bases from J, with 9 bases between. The CDR3 is 14 residues long. The germline V gene encodes CDR1 MNHEY and CDR2 SVGAGI. Written as DNA, the CDR3 is TGTGCCAGCAGTTACGGGAGATTAAATTCACCCCTCCACTTT. Protein sequence: CASSYGRLNSPLHF.

This clone was observed a handful of times. This sequence joins TRBV30 and TRBJ2-5, with D possibly TRBD2 on 5 matching bases. V was cut by 3 bases and J by 4 bases, with 15 bases left in between. The germline V gene has CDR1 GTSNPN and CDR2 SVGIG (reference sequence). The length of the CDR3 is 14 residues. The DNA for the CDR3 is TGTGCCTGGAGGCAAGCTTGGAGGTCAGAGACCCAGTACTTC. Its protein product is CAWRQAWRSETQYF.

This clone was picked up a small number of times. The CDR3 reads CSVGQGSTDTQYF. CDR3 nucleotide sequence: TGCAGCGTGGGACAGGGGAGCACAGATACGCAGTATTTT. The chain employs TRBV29-1 and TRBJ2-3; TRBD1 agrees at 10 bases. The germline gives CDR1 SQVTM, CDR2 ANQGSEA. The length of the CDR3 is 13 residues. The V and J ends lost 6 bases and 0 bases, in that order; junction bases with no gene match: 0.

This clone was found many times. This sequence joins TRBV2 and TRBJ1-1, with no clear D. The length of the CDR3 is 15 residues. Germline CDR1 SNHLY, CDR2 FYNNEI. Between the trimmed V and J ends, which lost 1 base and 5 bases, there was a span of 14 bases. The CDR3 is CASSEVGVVGTEAFF. CDR3 DNA sequence: TGTGCCAGCAGTGAAGTTGGGGTAGTCGGGACTGAAGCTTTCTTT. The full variable domain, rest sourced from reference TRBV2 and TRBJ1-1, is EPEVTQTPSHQVTQMGQEVILRCVPISNHLYFYWYRQILGQKVEFLVSFYNNEISEKSEIFDDQFSVERPDGSNFTLKIRSTKLEDSAMYFCASSEVGVVGTEAFFGQGTRLTVV.

V usage is TRBV2 and J usage is TRBJ2-5; 9 bases are shared with TRBD2. The CDR3 is made up of 14 amino acids. V trimming: 6 bases; J trimming: 3 bases; junction bases outside the gene matches: 5. Germline V gene lookup returns CDR1 SNHLY and CDR2 FYNNEI. The DNA of the CDR3 is TGTGCCAGCAGGGCCGGGACTAGCAAAGAGACCCAGTACTTC. This translates into CASRAGTSKETQYF.

The CDR3, as DNA: TGCAGTGCCCCCCTTACACATACGCAGTATTTT. Translating gives CSAPLTHTQYF. The rearrangement uses TRBV20-1 and TRBJ2-3; D unclear. CDR3 length: 11 amino acids. Trimming pared 6 bases from V and 7 bases from J, leaving 11 bases between. CDR1 and CDR2 (germline): DFQATT, SNEGSKA (reference sequence).

V is TRBV29-1 and J is TRBJ1-1; unclear D gene. Per the germline V gene, CDR1 is SQVTM and CDR2 is ANQGSEA. The CDR3 is 13 amino acids. The V gene lost 3 bases and the J gene lost 1 base, with 9 bases spanning the gap. The CDR3 region has the DNA TGCAGCGTTGAGGGATGGGCGAACACTGAAGCTTTCTTT. It is translated as CSVEGWANTEAFF. The full variable domain, rest sourced from reference TRBV29-1 and TRBJ1-1, is SAVISQKPSRDICQRGTSLTIQCQVDSQVTMMFWYRQQPGQSLTLIATANQGSEATYESGFVIDKFPISRPNLTFSTLTVSNMSPEDSSIYLCSVEGWANTEAFFGQGTRLTVV.

The chain uses TRBV29-1 and TRBJ1-1, with D possibly being TRBD1 (6 bases). The CDR3 is 14 amino acids. The germline CDR1 and CDR2 sequences are SQVTM and ANQGSEA. V shed 5 bases and J shed 3 bases, with 16 bases lying between them. CDR3 coding DNA: TGCAGCGTTCGTCAACAGGGTGATGACACTGAAGCTTTCTTT. It is translated as CSVRQQGDDTEAFF.

The chain is built from TRBV29-1 and TRBJ2-5; D gene ambiguous. Germline values: CDR1 SQVTM, CDR2 ANQGSEA. V was cut by 5 bases and J by 5 bases, with 12 bases left in between. CDR3 length: 12 amino acids. CDR3 nucleotides: TGCAGCGTTTCATCCGATGGTGAGACCCAGTACTTC. It encodes CSVSSDGETQYF.

The chain carries TRBV18 and TRBJ1-5; 7 bases are a match to TRBD1. Germline V gives CDR1 KGHSH, CDR2 LQKENI. This CDR3 is 14 amino acids long. Losses at the gene ends were 3 bases for V and 3 bases for J; bases not matched to a gene: 2. The CDR3 DNA is TGTGCCAGCTCACCGGACAGGTACAATCAGCCCCAGCATTTT. Translating it yields CASSPDRYNQPQHF.

This chain links TRBV7-2 with TRBJ2-7; no reliable D call. CDR3 length: 15 amino acids. Trimming took 1 base from V and 0 from J, leaving 10 bases between them. Germline CDR1 and CDR2: SGHTA and FQGNSA. As DNA, the CDR3 is TGTGCCAGCAGCTTAGAGACGCTCAGCTCCTACGAGCAGTACTTC. Protein sequence: CASSLETLSSYEQYF.

For this clone: The identical CDR3 is also encoded by other nucleotide sequences in the sample. The chain uses TRBV30 and TRBJ2-7, with TRBD2 as a possible D gene (5 bases). Trimming took 1 base from V and 6 from J, leaving 13 bases between them. The CDR3 is 13 amino acids. In germline, CDR1 is GTSNPN, CDR2 SVGIG (reference sequence). The CDR3 DNA reads TGTGCCTGGAGTGGAGGAGGCCCCTCCGAGCAGTACTTC. As protein: CAWSGGGPSEQYF.

The chain employs TRBV9 and TRBJ2-3; no reliable D call. Trimming took 0 bases from V and 11 from J, leaving 13 bases between them. The CDR3 length is 13 residues. The germline V gene has CDR1 SGDLS and CDR2 YYNGEE. This CDR3 is CASSVGESKRQYF. The DNA of the CDR3 is TGTGCCAGCAGCGTAGGTGAAAGTAAAAGGCAGTATTTT.

Only a few counts were recorded for this clone. The chain uses TRBV7-2 and TRBJ2-7; D possibly corresponds to TRBD2 (6 bases). This CDR3 has 13 amino acids. The V end was cut by 5 bases, the J end by 5 bases, with 13 bases between. Germline loops: CDR1 SGHTA, CDR2 FQGNSA. The CDR3 DNA reads as TGTGCCAGCAGCCCGGGACTCCGAAACGAGCAGTACTTC. It translates to CASSPGLRNEQYF. The whole variable domain, filled in from reference TRBV7-2 and TRBJ2-7, reads GAGVSQSPSNKVTEKGKDVELRCDPISGHTALYWYRQSLGQGLEFLIYFQGNSAPDKSGLPSDRFSAERTGGSVSTLTIQRTQQEDSAVYLCASSPGLRNEQYFGPGTRLTVT.

Turning to this clone: Its ends do not fully match the called genes, so a read error is possible. The chain links TRBV30 to TRBJ1-4; TRBD1 is a possible D gene (6 bases). CDR1 is GTSNPN, CDR2 SVGIG, per germline (reference sequence). The length of the CDR3 is 12 residues. CDR3 amino acids: CAWSVSYGTLWF. The DNA of the CDR3 is TGTGCCTGGAGTGTGTCATATGGGACACTCTGGTTT.

The V and J genes are TRBV29-1 and TRBJ2-5; D perhaps matches TRBD2 (6 bases). The length of the CDR3 is 14 residues. V was trimmed by 5 bases and J by 2 bases, leaving 15 bases between them. CDR1 is SQVTM and CDR2 is ANQGSEA in the germline V gene. The CDR3: CSVTPHSGQETQYF. The CDR3 region has the DNA TGCAGCGTTACCCCCCATAGCGGACAAGAGACCCAGTACTTC. The full variable domain, with the rest looked up from reference TRBV29-1 and TRBJ2-5, is SAVISQKPSRDICQRGTSLTIQCQVDSQVTMMFWYRQQPGQSLTLIATANQGSEATYESGFVIDKFPISRPNLTFSTLTVSNMSPEDSSIYLCSVTPHSGQETQYFGPGTRLLVL.

This clone was recorded once. V usage is TRBV5-1 and J usage is TRBJ2-2; no clear D. The germline V gene has CDR1 SGHRS and CDR2 YFSETQ. The CDR3 spans 16 residues. V lost 4 bases and J lost 2, with 15 bases in between. The CDR3 reads CASSPLHGSNTGELFF. The CDR3 nucleotides are TGCGCCAGCAGCCCGTTACACGGTAGCAACACCGGGGAGCTGTTTTTT.

The rearrangement links TRBV30 to TRBJ1-5; TRBD1 matches 7 bases. There are 13 residues in the CDR3. Germline CDR1 and CDR2: GTSNPN and SVGIG (reference sequence). The junction had 7 bases not matched to a gene; V was cut back by 5 bases and J by 6 bases. CDR3 protein: CAWGTGARQPQHF. CDR3 sequence (DNA): TGTGCCTGGGGAACAGGGGCGCGTCAGCCCCAGCATTTT.

V is TRBV20-1 and J is TRBJ2-7; no definite D call. Germline V CDR1 and CDR2: DFQATT, SNEGSKA (reference sequence). This CDR3 is built from 10 residues. V was clipped by 3 bases and J by 9 bases, with 9 bases between them. For the CDR3, the DNA is TGCAGTGCTAGCAGCGAAGGGCAGTACTTC. This translates into CSASSEGQYF.

The gene calls are TRBV5-1 and TRBJ2-5, with 7 positions matching TRBD1. Trimming cost V 0 bases and J 2 bases; bases outside gene matches: 4. Looked up from germline, CDR1 is SGHRS and CDR2 is YFSETQ. CDR3 length equals 15 residues. The chain's CDR3 is CASSLVGQVQETQYF. In DNA form, the CDR3 reads TGCGCCAGCAGCTTGGTAGGACAGGTACAAGAGACCCAGTACTTC.

The chain employs TRBV29-1 and TRBJ2-4, with unresolved D. Trimming took off 6 bases at V and 0 bases at J, with 12 bases between the two ends. The V gene's germline CDR1 is SQVTM and CDR2 ANQGSEA. This CDR3 comprises 14 residues. CDR3 region: CSVTARLAKNIQYF. In nucleotides, the CDR3 is TGCAGCGTCACCGCCAGATTAGCCAAAAACATTCAGTACTTC.

This clone was seen only a few times. This rearrangement joins TRBV10-3 to TRBJ1-2, with 9 positions matching TRBD1. CDR3 length: 16 residues. V lost 2 bases, J lost 1 base, and 5 bases stayed unmatched. Germline V gene lookup returns CDR1 ENHRY and CDR2 SYGVKD. The CDR3 loop reads CAISEPRTGDNYGYTF. CDR3 nucleotides: TGTGCCATCAGTGAGCCCCGGACAGGGGATAACTATGGCTACACCTTC.

This chain connects TRBV30 to TRBJ1-2, with D possibly matching TRBD1 (5 bases). CDR3 size: 13 residues. Trimming removed 0 bases at V and 2 bases at J, with 7 bases between. The germline V gene encodes CDR1 GTSNPN and CDR2 SVGIG (reference sequence). The CDR3 DNA follows: TGTGCCTGGAGTGTTGAGGGGAACTATGGCTACACCTTC. Its translation is CAWSVEGNYGYTF.

This clone was seen more than once but under ten times. V and J are TRBV5-1 and TRBJ2-5; 12 nucleotides agree with TRBD1. J gave up 3 bases and V 4 bases, and 4 bases lay outside the gene matches. The CDR3 runs 15 residues. CDR1 and CDR2 from the germline V gene are SGHRS and YFSETQ. The CDR3: CASSTGQGAEETQYF. CDR3 nucleotides: TGCGCCAGCAGCACGGGACAGGGGGCGGAAGAGACCCAGTACTTC. Filled out from reference TRBV5-1 and TRBJ2-5, the complete variable domain reads KAGVTQTPRYLIKTRGQQVTLSCSPISGHRSVSWYQQTPGQGLQFLFEYFSETQRNKGNFPGRFSGRQFSNSRSEMNVSTLELGDSALYLCASSTGQGAEETQYFGPGTRLLVL.

The count of this clone is one. The chain employs TRBV25-1 and TRBJ2-5; 10 bases fit TRBD1. The CDR3 consists of 15 residues. The germline V gene encodes CDR1 MGHDK and CDR2 SYGVNS. Trimming at V came to 7 bases and at J to 5 bases, leaving 10 bases not matched to a gene. CDR3 nucleotide sequence: TGTGCCAGCACGGGACAGGGGAGGAATGTGGAGACCCAGTACTTC. Translation: CASTGQGRNVETQYF.

The V and J genes are TRBV30 and TRBJ1-2; 10 bases agree with TRBD1. J was trimmed by 4 bases and V by 5 bases; bases with no gene match: 1. The CDR3 length is 12 residues. The germline V gene encodes CDR1 GTSNPN and CDR2 SVGIG (reference sequence). CDR3 sequence: CAWGTGAYGYTF. The CDR3 coding sequence is TGTGCCTGGGGGACAGGGGCCTATGGCTACACCTTC.